This T cell receptor beta chain was retrieved from a study of shared clonotypes between healthy human individuals. This clone was seen only once. Deep-level running was used for the assay. The protocol was immunoSEQ multiplex PCR, while the TCRdb copy is restricted to in-frame clones and leaves out a portion. The repertoire holds roughly 450,000 clones, with 60% to 85% as singletons. Trimming removed 3 bases from V and 2 bases from J, with 2 bases in between. Looked up from germline, CDR1 is SGHNT and CDR2 is YYREEE (reference sequence). The CDR3 spans 11 residues. All the donors were Caucasian adults who lived in Nashville, Tennessee.

This sequence originates from a woman aged 40 to 50 in good health. Some clones in this sample may be carry-over from other donors' samples. What was sequenced was PBMCs. This chain links TRBV5-4 with TRBJ2-5, with D hard to call. CDR3 sequence reads: CASSSQETQYF. The CDR3 coding sequence is TGTGCCAGCAGCTCTCAAGAGACCCAGTACTTC.